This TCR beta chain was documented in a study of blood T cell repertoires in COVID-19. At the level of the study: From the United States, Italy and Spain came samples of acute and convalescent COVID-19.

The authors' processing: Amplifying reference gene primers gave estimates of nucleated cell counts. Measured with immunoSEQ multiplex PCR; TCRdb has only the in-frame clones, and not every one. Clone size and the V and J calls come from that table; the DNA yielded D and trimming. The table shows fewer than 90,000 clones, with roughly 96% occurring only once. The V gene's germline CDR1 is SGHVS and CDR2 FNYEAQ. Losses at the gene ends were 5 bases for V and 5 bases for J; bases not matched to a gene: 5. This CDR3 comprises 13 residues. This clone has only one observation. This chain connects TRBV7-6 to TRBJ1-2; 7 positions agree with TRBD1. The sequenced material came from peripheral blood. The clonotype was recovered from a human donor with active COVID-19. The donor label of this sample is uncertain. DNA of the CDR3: TGTGCCAGCAGCCCCGGGACAGTTTATGGCTACACCTTC. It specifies CASSPGTVYGYTF.